The entry below gives a single T cell receptor (beta chain) sequence along with its context. The same CDR3 also results from other DNA sequences found in this sample. This entry is derived from a study of shared clonotypes between healthy human individuals. V lost 0 bases and J 2 bases, leaving 3 bases between the germline ends. Germline lookup yields CDR1 SGHRS and CDR2 YFSETQ. The CDR3 contains 13 residues. TCRdb's table, derived via immunoSEQ multiplex PCR, lists solely in-frame clones and lacks some. The sample records over a million clones, about 75% being singletons. The chain recombines TRBV5-1 with TRBJ1-5, with D unclear. This receptor was taken from a man in his late teens or twenties in good health. The specimen was memory CD4+ T cells sorted from blood. The sample's subset: CD45RA-negative fraction. The DNA of the CDR3 is TGCGCCAGCAGCTTGGCGGGCAATCAGCCCCAGCATTTT. The encoded protein is CASSLAGNQPQHF.